The 10 T cell receptor beta chains given below trace back to one sample, sequenced in a study of T cells in Graves' hyperthyroidism and ophthalmopathy. Authors of the study amplified TCR beta CDR3 regions from RNA transcripts. A set of HTBI primers served as the primers for a first-round RT-PCR of the TCR CDR3. One entry per CDR3 protein results from TCRdb running MiXCR on the multiplex PCR reads. The table lists hundreds of thousands of distinct CDR3 sequences, roughly 37% of them singletons, with more than 7% in the top ten. The sample comprised blood. The receptors shown here come from a man between 18 and 29 years old with Graves' hyperthyroidism.

In this sample, this clonotype turned up many times. J is TRBJ2-6 and V is TRBV10-3; 8 bases fit TRBD1. Germline CDR1 is ENHRY and CDR2 is SYGVKD. V shed 6 bases, J shed 0 bases, and the junction held 4 bases outside the gene matches. The CDR3 has 16 residues. CDR3 DNA: TGTGCCATCAGACAGGGGGAGAGCTCTGGGGCCAACGTCCTGACTTTC. This codes for CAIRQGESSGANVLTF.

The chain recombines TRBV2 with TRBJ1-2; tentative D call: TRBD1 (5 bases). This CDR3 has 15 amino acids. V was cut by 4 bases and J by 6 bases, with 18 bases left in between. Germline CDR1 is SNHLY and CDR2 is FYNNEI. In DNA, the CDR3 is TGTGCCAGCAGTGCTCCGGGGCTGGATTCGCATGGCTACACCTTC. Translated, it gives CASSAPGLDSHGYTF.

To note about this clonotype: A clone one base away is much larger, so this may be a read error. The V and J genes are TRBV20-1 and TRBJ2-5; TRBD2 matches at 11 bases. This CDR3 spans 15 amino acids. With 6 bases clipped from V and 5 bases from J, the junction kept 11 bases outside the gene matches. Germline CDR1 and CDR2: DFQATT and SNEGSKA (reference sequence). CDR3 sequence reads: CSATTSGEAMETQYF. The CDR3 region has the DNA TGCAGTGCCACGACTAGCGGGGAGGCTATGGAGACCCAGTACTTC.

The chain links TRBV4-2 to TRBJ2-5, with 8 bases matching TRBD2. Germline CDR1 LGHNA, CDR2 YNFKEQ. There are 16 residues in the CDR3. With 4 bases clipped from V and 3 bases from J, the junction kept 10 bases outside the gene matches. Written as DNA, the CDR3 is TGTGCCAGCAGCCCCAAGGGGACGGGACTAGAAGAGACCCAGTACTTC. Protein: CASSPKGTGLEETQYF.

This rearrangement joins TRBV7-6 to TRBJ2-2, with TRBD2 matching over 8 bases. Germline CDR1 reads SGHVS; CDR2 reads FNYEAQ. This CDR3 spans 18 amino acids. The V and J ends lost 5 bases and 0 bases, in that order; junction bases with no gene match: 11. CDR3 residues: CASSREELAGSNTGELFF. The CDR3 nucleotides read TGTGCCAGCAGCCGCGAGGAGTTAGCGGGGTCGAACACCGGGGAGCTGTTTTTT.

This clonotype was seen repeatedly, ten times or more. The V gene is TRBV7-2, the J gene TRBJ1-2; TRBD1 matches 7 bases. The germline V gene has CDR1 SGHTA and CDR2 FQGNSA. This CDR3 spans 13 amino acids. V lost 6 bases, J lost 3 bases, and 4 bases stayed unmatched. The DNA of the CDR3 is TGTGCCAGCAGATCTACAGGGGACTATGGCTACACCTTC. Protein product: CASRSTGDYGYTF.

This clonotype has just one count. The V call is TRBV29-1, the J call TRBJ1-2; 9 nucleotides agree with TRBD1. V was pared by 6 bases and J by 8 bases, with 10 bases of the junction left unmatched. Germline loops: CDR1 SQVTM, CDR2 ANQGSEA. The CDR3 runs to 13 residues. CDR3 sequence (DNA): TGCAGCGTCTGGAACGGGACAGGGTTCGGCTACACCTTC. Protein sequence: CSVWNGTGFGYTF.

In the case of this clonotype: One end of the junction fails to match germline, which may point to a read error. This sequence joins TRBV24-1 and TRBJ1-5, with 8 bases aligning to TRBD1. This CDR3 region has 17 residues. Germline CDR1 KGHDR, CDR2 SFDVKD. In nucleotides, the CDR3 is TGTGCCATCAGTGTCCCTAGGGGACAGGACCTGAATCAGCCCCAGCATTTT. Its translation is CAISVPRGQDLNQPQHF.

This clonotype appeared a single time. This chain joins TRBV7-4 and TRBJ2-7; a possible D gene is TRBD1 (5 bases). The CDR3 spans 10 residues. The germline V gene encodes CDR1 SGHVT and CDR2 SQSDAQ. The V and J ends lost 8 bases and 6 bases respectively, with 8 bases between them. CDR3 DNA sequence: TGTGCCAGCCCAGACAGCGAGCAGTACTTC. This gives the protein CASPDSEQYF.

The chain joins TRBV12-3 or TRBV12-4 to TRBJ1-2, with D perhaps TRBD1 (6 bases). The CDR3 runs to 17 residues. The germline V and J ends were trimmed by 3 bases and 4 bases, with 21 bases remaining between them. The chain's CDR3 is CASSFSRDLQGIYGYTF. CDR3 sequence (DNA): TGTGCCAGCAGTTTTTCACGGGATCTACAGGGAATCTATGGCTACACCTTC.